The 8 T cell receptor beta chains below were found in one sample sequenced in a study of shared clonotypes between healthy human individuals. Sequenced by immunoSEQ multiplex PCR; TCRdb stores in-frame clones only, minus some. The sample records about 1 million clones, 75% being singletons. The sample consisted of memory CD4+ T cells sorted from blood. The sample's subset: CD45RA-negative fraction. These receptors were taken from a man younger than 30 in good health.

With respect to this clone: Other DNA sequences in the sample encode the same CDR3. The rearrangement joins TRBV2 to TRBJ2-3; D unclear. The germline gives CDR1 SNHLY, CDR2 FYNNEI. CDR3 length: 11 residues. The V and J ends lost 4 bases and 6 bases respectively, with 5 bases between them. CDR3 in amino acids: CASSVGDTQYF. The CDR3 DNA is TGTGCCAGCAGTGTGGGGGATACGCAGTATTTT.

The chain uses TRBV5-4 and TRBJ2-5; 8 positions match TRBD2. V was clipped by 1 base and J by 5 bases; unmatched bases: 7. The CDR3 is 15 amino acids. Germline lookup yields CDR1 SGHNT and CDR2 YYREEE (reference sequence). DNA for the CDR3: TGTGCCAGCAGCTTGCAAGCGGGGGTGGGGGAGACCCAGTACTTC. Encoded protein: CASSLQAGVGETQYF.

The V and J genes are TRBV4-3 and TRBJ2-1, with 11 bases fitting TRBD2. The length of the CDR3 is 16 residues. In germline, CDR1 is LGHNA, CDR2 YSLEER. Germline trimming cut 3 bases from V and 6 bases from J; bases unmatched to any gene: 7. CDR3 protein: CASSQFRLAGTNEQFF. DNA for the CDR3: TGCGCCAGCAGCCAGTTCCGACTAGCGGGAACCAATGAGCAGTTCTTC.

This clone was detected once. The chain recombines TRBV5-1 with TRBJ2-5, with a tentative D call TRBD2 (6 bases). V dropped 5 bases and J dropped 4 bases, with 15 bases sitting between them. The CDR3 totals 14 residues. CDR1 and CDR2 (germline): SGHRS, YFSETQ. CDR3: CASRLGGQGETQYF. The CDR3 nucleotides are TGCGCCAGCAGACTAGGAGGGCAGGGAGAGACCCAGTACTTC.

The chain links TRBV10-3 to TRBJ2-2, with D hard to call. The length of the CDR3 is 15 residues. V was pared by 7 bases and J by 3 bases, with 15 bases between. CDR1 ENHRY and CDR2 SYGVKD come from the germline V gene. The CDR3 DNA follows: TGTGCCATCAAGGCCCGGAGTGGGGACACCGGGGAGCTGTTTTTT. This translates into CAIKARSGDTGELFF.

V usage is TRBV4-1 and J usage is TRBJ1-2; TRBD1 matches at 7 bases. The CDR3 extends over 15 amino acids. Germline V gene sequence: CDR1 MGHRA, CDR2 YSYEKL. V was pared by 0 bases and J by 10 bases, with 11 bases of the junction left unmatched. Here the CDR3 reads CASSQDTGALVIYTF. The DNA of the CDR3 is TGCGCCAGCAGCCAAGATACAGGGGCGCTGGTTATCTACACCTTC.

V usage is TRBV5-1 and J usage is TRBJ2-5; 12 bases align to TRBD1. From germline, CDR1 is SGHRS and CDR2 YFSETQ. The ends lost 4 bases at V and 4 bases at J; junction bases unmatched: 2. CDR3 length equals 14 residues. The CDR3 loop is CASSRDRGRETQYF. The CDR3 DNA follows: TGCGCCAGCAGCCGGGACAGGGGGCGAGAGACCCAGTACTTC.

The CDR3 reads CASSVSLNVLTF. In DNA, the CDR3 is TGTGCCAGCAGTGTCTCCTTGAACGTCCTGACTTTC. The J gene is TRBJ2-6, the V gene TRBV6-1; D is undetermined. Trimming took 4 bases from V and 10 from J, leaving 8 bases between them. Germline V gene lookup returns CDR1 MNHNS and CDR2 SASEGT. The CDR3 loop spans 12 amino acids.